This is a list of T cell receptor beta chains from one sample in a study of T cells after somatic rescue of genetic block. Measured with immunoSEQ multiplex PCR; TCRdb has only the in-frame clones, and not every one. The repertoire holds 55,000 to 75,000 clones, around 90% seen once, with around 3% in the top ten. The sample comprised peripheral blood mononuclear cells (PBMCs). The source of these receptors is a man in his forties. CDR3s include the opening cysteine and the closing phenylalanine or tryptophan. A D gene is named only where the DNA matches it firmly. Some rows have no size entry. The others give once, few or many, or a class for an expanded clone.

>TRBJ2-5|.|.|TRBV10-3
TGTGCCATCAGTGAATCAGGATCCCAAGAGACCCAGTACTTC
CAISESGSQETQYF
>TRBJ2-7|once|.|TRBV7-2
TGTGCCAGCAGCCCCACGCGGGGAAGCTACGAGCAGTACTTC
CASSPTRGSYEQYF
>TRBJ2-7|.|TRBD2|TRBV11-2
TGTGCCAGCAGCGTTGGGCTAGCGGGCCGACCTTACACCTACGAGCAGTACTTC
CASSVGLAGRPYTYEQYF
>TRBJ1-3|.|.|TRBV5-6
TGTGCCAGCAGCTTGGTGGGGGACTCTGGAAACACCATATATTTT
CASSLVGDSGNTIYF
>TRBJ1-1|.|.|TRBV5-1
TGCGCCAGCAGCTTGGACGGACCAGAGAACACTGAAGCTTTCTTT
CASSLDGPENTEAFF
>TRBJ1-2|.|.|TRBV4-2
TGTGCCAGCAGGGCACAAGCAGAGGTACTGGGTGGCTACACCTTC
CASRAQAEVLGGYTF
>TRBJ1-2|.|.|TRBV9
TGTGCCAGCAGCGTTGAGGATCGTCGTGGCTACACCTTC
CASSVEDRRGYTF
>TRBJ1-2|.|.|TRBV6-1
TGTGCCAGTTACACTTCAAGGGGAGTTGGCTATGGCTACACCTTC
CASYTSRGVGYGYTF
>TRBJ2-1|.|TRBD2|TRBV28
TGTGCCAGCAGTTCGGGGACTAGCGGGCAGGACAATGAGCAGTTCTTC
CASSSGTSGQDNEQFF
>TRBJ2-1|once|.|TRBV19
TGTGCCAGTAGTAACAGGGTTGGCAATGAGCAGTTCTTC
CASSNRVGNEQFF
>TRBJ2-7|.|TRBD1|TRBV18
TGTGCCAGCTCACCAAGGACAGGGGACGAGCAGTACTTC
CASSPRTGDEQYF
>TRBJ2-1|.|TRBD2|TRBV11-2
TGTGCCAGCAGCCCTAGGGGGGCTAGCGGGAGGGTGTATGAGCAGTTCTTC
CASSPRGASGRVYEQFF
>TRBJ2-5|few|.|TRBV5-5
TGTGCCAGCAGTCCACAGGGAGAAGAGACCCAGTACTTC
CASSPQGEETQYF
>TRBJ2-2|few|TRBD2|TRBV11-3
TGTGCCAGCAGCACCCGAGGACTAGCGGGAGGCACCGGGGAGCTGTTTTTT
CASSTRGLAGGTGELFF
>TRBJ2-1|.|.|TRBV29-1
TGCAGCTTCCGACAGCGGAGCTCCTACAATGAGCAGTTCTTC
CSFRQRSSYNEQFF
>TRBJ2-3|once|TRBD1|TRBV7-6
TGTGCCAGCAGCTCGGACAGGGGGAGAGATACGCAGTATTTT
CASSSDRGRDTQYF
>TRBJ1-5|.|TRBD1|TRBV18
TGTGCCAGCTCCGGACAGGAGGATCAGCCCCAGCATTTT
CASSGQEDQPQHF
>TRBJ2-2|once|.|TRBV9
TGTGCCAGCAGCGTAGACCCGAACACCGGGGAGCTGTTTTTT
CASSVDPNTGELFF
>TRBJ1-6|once|.|TRBV5-1
TGCGCCAGCAGCTTCGCTGGGGGATTGAGCTATAATTCACCCCTCCACTTT
CASSFAGGLSYNSPLHF
>TRBJ1-2|.|.|TRBV4-1
TGCGCCAGCAGCCAAAAGCCCGGGGGACGAGATAACTATGGCTACACCTTC
CASSQKPGGRDNYGYTF
>TRBJ1-4|.|.|TRBV2
TGTGCCAGCAGTGAGACAGCAACTAATGAAAAACTGTTTTTT
CASSETATNEKLFF
>TRBJ2-1|.|TRBD2|TRBV14
TGTGCCAGCAGCCAAGACTATGGCGGGAGCTACAATGAGCAGTTCTTC
CASSQDYGGSYNEQFF
>TRBJ2-3|.|.|TRBV5-6
TGTGCCAGCAGCTTAAGGGTACTCTCAGATACGCAGTATTTT
CASSLRVLSDTQYF
>TRBJ2-5|once|.|TRBV11-2
TGTGCCAGCAGCCTGGGACGAGGAGATCTATACCAAGAGACCCAGTACTTC
CASSLGRGDLYQETQYF
>TRBJ1-3|.|.|TRBV7-9
TGTGCCAGCAGCTCCGGACAGCCAAACTCTGGAAACACCATATATTTT
CASSSGQPNSGNTIYF
>TRBJ2-7|.|TRBD2|TRBV11-3
TGTGCCAGCAGCTCCCGGACTAGCGGTTCCTACGAGCAGTACTTC
CASSSRTSGSYEQYF
>TRBJ2-2|.|.|TRBV19
TGTGCCACTTTAGGTAGGAAATCCACCGGGGAGCTGTTTTTT
CATLGRKSTGELFF
>TRBJ2-5|few|.|TRBV6-1
TGTGCCAGCACAGGACAGCTACAAGAGACCCAGTACTTC
CASTGQLQETQYF
>TRBJ2-2|.|.|TRBV9
TGTGCCAGCAGCGTAGATTCGTGGGAGGAAACCGGGGAGCTGTTTTTT
CASSVDSWEETGELFF
>TRBJ2-1|.|.|TRBV6-6
TGTGCCAGCCGCAGCTCCTACAATGAGCAGTTCTTC
CASRSSYNEQFF
>TRBJ1-2|.|.|TRBV30
TGTGCCTGGAGTACGGGGGGGGACACGGGCTACACCTTC
CAWSTGGDTGYTF
>TRBJ2-7|.|TRBD1|TRBV6-5
TGTGCCAGCGCCCGGGACAGGACCTCCTACGAGCAGTACTTC
CASARDRTSYEQYF
>TRBJ1-3|.|.|TRBV2
TGTGCCAGCAGGGGGTTTAGGCGAAACACCATATATTTT
CASRGFRRNTIYF
>TRBJ2-1|once|.|TRBV18
TGTGCCAGCTCACCACTTTCGGTATCCTACAATGAGCAGTTCTTC
CASSPLSVSYNEQFF
>TRBJ1-3|.|TRBD1|TRBV19
TGTGCCAGTAGTGGGGGACAGGGGGCTTCTGGAAACACCATATATTTT
CASSGGQGASGNTIYF
>TRBJ2-1|.|.|TRBV9
TGTGCCAGCAGCGTAGTTAGTGTTTCCTACAATGAGCAGTTCTTC
CASSVVSVSYNEQFF
>TRBJ1-5|.|.|TRBV21-1
TGTGCCAGCAGCAAAGCGGCTCTCATACAGCATTTT
CASSKAALIQHF
>TRBJ1-5|.|.|TRBV19
TGTGCCAGTAGTATAGGGGGAGCTCCTAGCAATCAGCCCCAGCATTTT
CASSIGGAPSNQPQHF
>TRBJ1-1|.|TRBD1|TRBV7-2
TGTGCCAGCAGCAGACAGGGGAACACTGAAGCTTTCTTT
CASSRQGNTEAFF
>TRBJ2-3|.|TRBD2|TRBV2
TGTGCCAGCAGAGAACTGGCGGGGGGGAGCACAGATACGCAGTATTTT
CASRELAGGSTDTQYF
>TRBJ2-7|.|.|TRBV10-3
TGTGCCATCAGTGAGTCGCCCGCCTACGAGCAGTACTTC
CAISESPAYEQYF
>TRBJ2-1|.|.|TRBV28
TGTGCCAGCAGTACCACCACCCGACGAGAGCAGTTCTTC
CASSTTTRREQFF
>TRBJ2-1|.|.|TRBV25-1
TGTGCCAGCAGTGAAGGCCGGGGGCTCGGCAGGGCAGATGATGAGCAGTTCTTC
CASSEGRGLGRADDEQFF
>TRBJ1-5|.|.|TRBV30
TGTGCCTGGAGTCCCCCCCCAACCTCAAGCAATCAGCCCCAGCATTTT
CAWSPPPTSSNQPQHF
>TRBJ1-2|.|.|TRBV20-1
TGCAGTGCTAGGGACCCCTATGGCTACACCTTC
CSARDPYGYTF
>TRBJ2-5|.|TRBD1|TRBV2
TGTGCCAGCAGTGGCCGGACAGGGGGCCAAGAGACCCAGTACTTC
CASSGRTGGQETQYF
>TRBJ2-7|.|.|TRBV10-1
TGCGCCAGCAGTGAGCGGCGGGTTGGCTACGAGCAGTACTTC
CASSERRVGYEQYF
>TRBJ2-2|.|TRBD1|TRBV7-2
TGTGCCAGCCCCAAAGTTCGGGGACAGTATCCCGGGGAGCTGTTTTTT
CASPKVRGQYPGELFF
>TRBJ1-6|.|.|TRBV28
TGTGCCAGCAGTTCGACAGGCTCCTATAATTCACCCCTCCACTTT
CASSSTGSYNSPLHF
>TRBJ1-6|.|TRBD1|TRBV30
TGTGCCTGGAGTGTCCCGGGACAGGTTCTGAATTCACCCCTCCACTTT
CAWSVPGQVLNSPLHF
>TRBJ1-4|few|TRBD1|TRBV5-6
TGTGCCAGCAGCCCTATAAGAGGGGGCAAGGGTGAAAAACTGTTTTTT
CASSPIRGGKGEKLFF
>TRBJ2-5|.|.|TRBV19
TGTGCCAGTAGTATGGGGACAAGACCCCAAGAGACCCAGTACTTC
CASSMGTRPQETQYF
>TRBJ2-2|once|TRBD1|TRBV7-6
TGTGCCAGCACCAAGAGGGGGACAGGGGGCGCGGGGAACACCGGGGAGCTGTTTTTT
CASTKRGTGGAGNTGELFF
>TRBJ2-3|.|.|TRBV6-6
TGTGCCAGCCAGACTCCCAGCACAGATACGCAGTATTTT
CASQTPSTDTQYF
>TRBJ1-5|.|.|TRBV7-9
TGTGCCAGCAGCTTCGGGGTCCAGCCCCAGCATTTT
CASSFGVQPQHF
>TRBJ1-1|.|.|TRBV6-1
TGTGCCAGCAGTGAAACTGGGGCAGCTTTCTTT
CASSETGAAFF
>TRBJ1-2|.|.|TRBV2
TGTGCCAGCAGTGAAGCGCTTCTTGCTGGCTACACCTTC
CASSEALLAGYTF
>TRBJ1-1|.|.|TRBV7-8
TGTGCCAGCAGCCTGAACGCGAACACTGAAGCTTTCTTT
CASSLNANTEAFF
>TRBJ1-3|.|.|TRBV9
TGTGCCAGCAGCCGAGGGCATCGGGAAGAAAACACCATATATTTT
CASSRGHREENTIYF
>TRBJ2-7|.|TRBD1|TRBV7-2
TGTGCCAGCAGTTACCAGGGGGACTCCTACGAGCAGTACTTC
CASSYQGDSYEQYF